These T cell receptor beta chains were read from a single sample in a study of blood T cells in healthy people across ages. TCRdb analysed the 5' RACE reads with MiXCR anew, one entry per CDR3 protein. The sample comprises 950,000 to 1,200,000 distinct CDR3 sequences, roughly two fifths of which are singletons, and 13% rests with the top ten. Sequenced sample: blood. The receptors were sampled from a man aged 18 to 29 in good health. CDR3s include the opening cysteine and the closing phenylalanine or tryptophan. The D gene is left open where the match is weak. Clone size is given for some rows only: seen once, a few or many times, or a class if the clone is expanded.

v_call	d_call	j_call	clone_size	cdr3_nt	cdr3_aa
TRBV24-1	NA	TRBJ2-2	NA	TGTGCCACCAGTGGTCTCGTAACCGGGGAGCTGTTTTTT	CATSGLVTGELFF
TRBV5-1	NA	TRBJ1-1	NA	TGCGCCAGCAGCTTGGTAGGTAAATGGGCAGCGAACACTGAAGCTTTCTTT	CASSLVGKWAANTEAFF
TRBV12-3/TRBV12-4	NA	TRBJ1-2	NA	TGTGCCAGCAGTTTTGGGCAGCCCTCTAACTATGGCTACACCTTC	CASSFGQPSNYGYTF
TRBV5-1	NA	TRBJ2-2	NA	TGCGCCAGCAGCTTAACGACAGGCTCAAGCGGGGAGCTGTTTTTT	CASSLTTGSSGELFF
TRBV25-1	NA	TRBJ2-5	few	TGTGCCAGCAGTCTCCGGGACCCTGCTCAAGAGACCCAGTACTTC	CASSLRDPAQETQYF
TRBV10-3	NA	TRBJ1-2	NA	TGTGCCATCAATCGGGACGGTTCCAACTATGGCTACACCTTC	CAINRDGSNYGYTF
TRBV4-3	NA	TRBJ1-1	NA	TGCGCCAGCAGCCAAGATCGGGGCCTCATGAACACTGAAGCTTTCTTT	CASSQDRGLMNTEAFF
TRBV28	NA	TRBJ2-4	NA	TGTGCCAGCAGTGCATTATACAGGCCAGGCGGGATTCAGTACTTC	CASSALYRPGGIQYF
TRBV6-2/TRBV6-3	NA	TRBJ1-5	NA	TGTGCCAGCAGTTTAGCCCCTCGGGGGTTAGGCAATCAGCCCCAGCATTTT	CASSLAPRGLGNQPQHF
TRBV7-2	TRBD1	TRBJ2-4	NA	TGTGCCAGCAGCTCGCTTTTGACAGGGGGCCCCACAGCCAAAAACATTCAGTACTTC	CASSSLLTGGPTAKNIQYF
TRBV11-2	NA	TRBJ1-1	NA	TGTGCCAGCAGCTTAGAGATTGGAGGGGGAAGGAACACTGAAGCTTTCTTT	CASSLEIGGGRNTEAFF
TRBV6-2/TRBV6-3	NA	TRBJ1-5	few	TGTGCCAGCAGTTACACAGGGTCGAGCAATCAGCCCCAGCATTTT	CASSYTGSSNQPQHF
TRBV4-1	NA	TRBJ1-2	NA	TGCGCCAGCAGCCAAGACGCAGCAACTAACTATGGCTACACCTTC	CASSQDAATNYGYTF
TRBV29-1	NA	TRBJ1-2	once	TGCAGCGTGGTGACTTATGGCTACACCTTC	CSVVTYGYTF
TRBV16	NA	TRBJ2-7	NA	TGTGCCAGCAGCCAATCATCTAGTAATGAGCAGTACTTC	CASSQSSSNEQYF
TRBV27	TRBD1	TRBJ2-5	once	TGTGCCAGCAATACCGGGACAGGGGCCTACAATGAGCAGTACTTC	CASNTGTGAYNEQYF
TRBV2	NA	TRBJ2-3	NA	TGTGCCAGCATGGGGACGGCTAGCACAGATACGCAGTATTTT	CASMGTASTDTQYF
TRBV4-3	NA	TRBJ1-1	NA	TGCGCCAGCAGCCCCGGTGTGGCCATGAACACTGAAGCTTTCTTT	CASSPGVAMNTEAFF
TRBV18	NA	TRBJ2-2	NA	TGTGCCAGCTCACCGCTCGGGCAGGGTAGGATCACCGGGGAGCTGTTTTTT	CASSPLGQGRITGELFF
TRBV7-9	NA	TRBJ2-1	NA	TGTGCCAGCAGACGGAAGAGCTCCTACAATGAGCAGTTCTTC	CASRRKSSYNEQFF
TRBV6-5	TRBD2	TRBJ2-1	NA	TGTGCCGCATCTCGGGGGGGAAAATACAATGAGCAGTTCTTC	CAASRGGKYNEQFF
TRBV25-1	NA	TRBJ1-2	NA	TGTGCCAGCAGTGATGGGAAAGCTAACTATGGCTACACCTTC	CASSDGKANYGYTF
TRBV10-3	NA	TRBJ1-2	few	TGTGCCATCAGTGAGTCCCGATCAAATGGCTACACCTTC	CAISESRSNGYTF
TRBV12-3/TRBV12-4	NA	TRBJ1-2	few	TGTGCCAGCAGTTCCGGGACAATATATGGCTACACCTTC	CASSSGTIYGYTF
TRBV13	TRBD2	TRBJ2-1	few	TGTGCCAGCAGTTCCCGGGGTAGCGGGGGGGTACAAACTAATGAGCAGTTCTTC	CASSSRGSGGVQTNEQFF
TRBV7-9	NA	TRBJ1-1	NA	TGTACCAGCAGCTTACCGGGACTTTCAGCTTTCTTT	CTSSLPGLSAFF
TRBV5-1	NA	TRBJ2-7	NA	TGCGCCAGCAGCTTGGCAGCTCAGGAGCCCTACGGGCAGTACTTC	CASSLAAQEPYGQYF
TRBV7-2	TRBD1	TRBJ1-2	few	TGTGCCAGCAGCTATCAAGGGACAGGGCCATTCTATGGCTACACCTTC	CASSYQGTGPFYGYTF
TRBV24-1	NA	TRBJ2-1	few	TGTGCCACCAGTGGCGGTAGGGAAGCCTACAATGAGCAGTTCTTC	CATSGGREAYNEQFF
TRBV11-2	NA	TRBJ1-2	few	TGTGCCAGCAGCGCTTACCGGGACGCTATAGGCTACACCTTC	CASSAYRDAIGYTF
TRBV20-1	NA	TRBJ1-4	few	TGCAGTGCTAGAGAGGAGACCAATGAAAAACTGTTTTTT	CSAREETNEKLFF
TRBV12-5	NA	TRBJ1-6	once	TGTGCTAGTGGTACCCGAGCGAACCACTCCTATAATTCACCCCTCCACTTT	CASGTRANHSYNSPLHF
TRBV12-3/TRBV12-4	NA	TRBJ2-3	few	TGTGCCAGCGCGTCGGGGGCAGTAGGCACAGATACGCAGTATTTT	CASASGAVGTDTQYF
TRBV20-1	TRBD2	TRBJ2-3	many	TGCAGTGCTAGAGATGTGCGGGGGTACACAGATACGCAGTATTTT	CSARDVRGYTDTQYF
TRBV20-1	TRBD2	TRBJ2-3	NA	TGCAGTGCTAGCCCCTCCGCGGGGGGGCCGACAGAGACGCAGTATTTT	CSASPSAGGPTETQYF
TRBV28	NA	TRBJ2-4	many	TGTGCCAGCAGTTTAGGGGCAGGCCTTAGAGCCAAAAACATTCAGTACTTC	CASSLGAGLRAKNIQYF
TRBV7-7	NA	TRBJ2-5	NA	TGTGCTAGCAGCTTAGGAGGGGGACCGGCAGAGACTCAGTACTTC	CASSLGGGPAETQYF
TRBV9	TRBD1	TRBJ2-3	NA	TGTGCCAGCAGCGCCGAGACAGGGGTTACAGATACGCAGTATTTT	CASSAETGVTDTQYF
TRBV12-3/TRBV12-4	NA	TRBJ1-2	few	TGTGCCAGCAGCCCGGTCCCGGATCACGGCTACACCTTC	CASSPVPDHGYTF
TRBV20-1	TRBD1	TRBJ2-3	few	TGCAGTGCCATTCGAACAGGGGTTACAGATACGCAGTATTTT	CSAIRTGVTDTQYF
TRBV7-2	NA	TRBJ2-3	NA	TGTGCCAGCAGCGTAGACTACACAGATACGCAGTATTTT	CASSVDYTDTQYF
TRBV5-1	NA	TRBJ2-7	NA	TGCGCCAGCAGCTCCTCAGGGCGACCTTCTACCTACGAGCAGTACTTC	CASSSSGRPSTYEQYF
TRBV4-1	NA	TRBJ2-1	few	TGCGCCAGCAGCCAAGATCCTGAGGGGGGAGCTGAGCAGTTCTTC	CASSQDPEGGAEQFF
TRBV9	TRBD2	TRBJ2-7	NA	TGTGCCAGCAGCGTCGGGGGGTGGGGCCTTTACAATGAGCAGTACTTC	CASSVGGWGLYNEQYF
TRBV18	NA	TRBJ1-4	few	TGTGCCAGCTCACCACGGTTGGTTACAGGGAGAGTGTCAGCTAATGAAAAACTGTTTTTT	CASSPRLVTGRVSANEKLFF